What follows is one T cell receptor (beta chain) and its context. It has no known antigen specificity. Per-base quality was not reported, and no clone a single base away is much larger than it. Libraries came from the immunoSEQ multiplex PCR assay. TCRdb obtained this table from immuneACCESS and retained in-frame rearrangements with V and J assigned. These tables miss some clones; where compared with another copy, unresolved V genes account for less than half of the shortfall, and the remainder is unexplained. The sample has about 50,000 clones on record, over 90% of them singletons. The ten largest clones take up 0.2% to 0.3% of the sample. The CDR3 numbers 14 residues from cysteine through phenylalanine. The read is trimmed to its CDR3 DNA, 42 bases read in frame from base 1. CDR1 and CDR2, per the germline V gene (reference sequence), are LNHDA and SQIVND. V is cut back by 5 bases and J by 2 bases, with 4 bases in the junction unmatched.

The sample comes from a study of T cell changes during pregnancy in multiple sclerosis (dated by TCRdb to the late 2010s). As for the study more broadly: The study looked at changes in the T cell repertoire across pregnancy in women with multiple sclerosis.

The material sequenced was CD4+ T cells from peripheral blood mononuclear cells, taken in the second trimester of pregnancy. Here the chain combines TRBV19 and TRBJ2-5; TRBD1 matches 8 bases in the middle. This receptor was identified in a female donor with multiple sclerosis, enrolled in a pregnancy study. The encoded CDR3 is CASSQGAIQETQYF. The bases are TGTGCCAGTAGTCAGGGGGCTATTCAAGAGACCCAGTACTTC.